A single T cell receptor (beta chain) is shown here with its context. This sample is drawn from a study of blood T cell repertoires in COVID-19. The wider study: Researchers got acute and convalescent COVID-19 samples from the United States, Italy and Spain. T cells, B-cell-depleted T cells, or PBMCs supplied cDNA or gDNA.

Authors' processing steps: Nucleated cell counts were estimated from reference gene primer amplification. Libraries were prepared by immunoSEQ multiplex PCR; TCRdb keeps only in-frame clonotypes and omits some of them. V and J calls plus clone size are reproduced from that table; the DNA served to infer D and trimming. The sample has 300,000 to 350,000 clones; approximately 86% are singletons. Germline-derived CDR1 and CDR2 are MNHEY and SMNVEV (reference sequence). The CDR3 totals 14 residues. Between the trimmed V and J ends, which lost 3 bases and 2 bases, there was a span of 11 bases. Seattle cases were enrolled at active infection and followed longitudinally.

Sample: peripheral blood. The origin of this receptor is a man aged 25-40 years with COVID-19, enrolled during active disease. The genes are TRBV27 and TRBJ2-7; D gene ambiguous. The CDR3 nucleotides read TGTGCCAGCAGTTTGTCGACATGGACCTACGAGCAGTACTTC. Translation: CASSLSTWTYEQYF.